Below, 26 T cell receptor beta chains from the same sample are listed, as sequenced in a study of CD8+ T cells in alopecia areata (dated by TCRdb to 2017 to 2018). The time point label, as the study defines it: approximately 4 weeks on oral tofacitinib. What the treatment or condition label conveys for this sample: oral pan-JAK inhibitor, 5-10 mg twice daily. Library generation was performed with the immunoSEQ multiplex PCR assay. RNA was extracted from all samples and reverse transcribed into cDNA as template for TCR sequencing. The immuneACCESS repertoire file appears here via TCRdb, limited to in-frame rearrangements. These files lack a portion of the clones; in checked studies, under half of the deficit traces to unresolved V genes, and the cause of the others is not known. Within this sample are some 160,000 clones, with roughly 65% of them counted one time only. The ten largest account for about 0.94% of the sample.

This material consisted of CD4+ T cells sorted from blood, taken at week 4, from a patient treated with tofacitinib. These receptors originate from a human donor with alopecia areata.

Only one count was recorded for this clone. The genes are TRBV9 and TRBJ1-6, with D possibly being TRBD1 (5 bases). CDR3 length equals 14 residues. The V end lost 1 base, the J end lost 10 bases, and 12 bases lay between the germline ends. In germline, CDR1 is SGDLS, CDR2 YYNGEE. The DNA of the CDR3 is TGTGCCAGCAGCGTATCGCTCGGGGACTCACCCCTCCACTTT. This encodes CASSVSLGDSPLHF.

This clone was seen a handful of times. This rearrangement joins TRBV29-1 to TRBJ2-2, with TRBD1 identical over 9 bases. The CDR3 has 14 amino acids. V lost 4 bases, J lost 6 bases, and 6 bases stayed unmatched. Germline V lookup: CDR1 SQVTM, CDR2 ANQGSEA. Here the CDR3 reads CSVGTGVLAGELFF. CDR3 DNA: TGCAGCGTTGGGACAGGGGTGCTTGCCGGGGAGCTGTTTTTT.

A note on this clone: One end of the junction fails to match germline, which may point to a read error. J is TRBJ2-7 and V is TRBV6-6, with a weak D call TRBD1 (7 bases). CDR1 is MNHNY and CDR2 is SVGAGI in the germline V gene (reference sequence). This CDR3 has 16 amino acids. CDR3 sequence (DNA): TGTGCCAGCGGTTACGAAGCGGGCAGGGGGTCGTCAGAGCAGTACTTC. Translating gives CASGYEAGRGSSEQYF.

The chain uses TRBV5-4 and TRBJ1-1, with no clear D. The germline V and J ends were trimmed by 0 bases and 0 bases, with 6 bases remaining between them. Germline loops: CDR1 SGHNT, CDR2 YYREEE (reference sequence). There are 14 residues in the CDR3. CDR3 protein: CASSLERMNTEAFF. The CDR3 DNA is TGTGCCAGCAGCTTGGAACGGATGAACACTGAAGCTTTCTTT.

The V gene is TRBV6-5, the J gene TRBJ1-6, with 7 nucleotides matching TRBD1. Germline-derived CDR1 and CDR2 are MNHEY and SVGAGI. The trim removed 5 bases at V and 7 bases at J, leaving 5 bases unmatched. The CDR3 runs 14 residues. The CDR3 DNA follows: TGTGCCAGCAGTAAAGGGGGCGAGAATTCACCCCTCCACTTT. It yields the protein CASSKGGENSPLHF.

For the CDR3, the DNA is TGTGCCTGGAACACGCCAGGACAGTTTAACACAGATACGCAGTATTTT. It yields the protein CAWNTPGQFNTDTQYF. The chain combines TRBV30 with TRBJ2-3, with D perhaps matching TRBD1 (6 bases). CDR1 is GTSNPN, CDR2 SVGIG, per germline (reference sequence). With 4 bases removed from V and 2 bases from J, the gap between germline ends came to 19 bases. The CDR3 spans 16 residues.

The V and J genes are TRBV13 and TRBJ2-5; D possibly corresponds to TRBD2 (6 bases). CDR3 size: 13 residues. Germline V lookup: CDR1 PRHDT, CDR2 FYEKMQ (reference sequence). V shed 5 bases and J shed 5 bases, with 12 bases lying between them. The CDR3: CASSQYGSETQYF. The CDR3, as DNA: TGTGCCAGCAGCCAGTACGGGAGTGAGACCCAGTACTTC.

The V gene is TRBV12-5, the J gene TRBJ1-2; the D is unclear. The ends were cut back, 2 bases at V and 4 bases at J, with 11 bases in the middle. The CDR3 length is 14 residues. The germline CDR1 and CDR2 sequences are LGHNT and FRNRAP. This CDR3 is CASGLPTVTYGYTF. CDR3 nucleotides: TGTGCTAGTGGTTTGCCCACAGTGACCTATGGCTACACCTTC.

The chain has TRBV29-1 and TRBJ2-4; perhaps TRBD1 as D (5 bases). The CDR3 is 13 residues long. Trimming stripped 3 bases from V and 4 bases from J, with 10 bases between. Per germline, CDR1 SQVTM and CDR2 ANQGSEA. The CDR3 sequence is CSVEVPGKNIQYF. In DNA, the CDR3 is TGCAGCGTTGAGGTCCCAGGGAAAAACATTCAGTACTTC.

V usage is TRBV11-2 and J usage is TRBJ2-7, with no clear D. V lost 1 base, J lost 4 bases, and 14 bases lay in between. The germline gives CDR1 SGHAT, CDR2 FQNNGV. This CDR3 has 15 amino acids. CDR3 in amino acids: CASSLGSIPTYEQYF. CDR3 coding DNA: TGTGCCAGCAGCTTAGGATCCATTCCGACATACGAGCAGTACTTC.

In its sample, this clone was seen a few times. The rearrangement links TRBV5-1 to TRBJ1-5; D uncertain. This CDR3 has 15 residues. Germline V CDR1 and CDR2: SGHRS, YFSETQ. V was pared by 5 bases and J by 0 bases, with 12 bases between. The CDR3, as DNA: TGCGCCAGCAGGACCGGGCCTTATAGCAATCAGCCCCAGCATTTT. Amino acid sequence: CASRTGPYSNQPQHF.

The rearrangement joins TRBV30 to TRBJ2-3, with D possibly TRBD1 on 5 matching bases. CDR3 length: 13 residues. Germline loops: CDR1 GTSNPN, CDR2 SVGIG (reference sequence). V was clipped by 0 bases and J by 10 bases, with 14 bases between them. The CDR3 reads CAWSVGDSRPQYF. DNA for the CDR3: TGTGCCTGGAGTGTAGGGGATAGTCGACCGCAGTATTTT.

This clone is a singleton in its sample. The CDR3 nucleotides read TGTGCCAGCAGCCCCCCTCGGTCAGGGAATAGCAATCAGCCCCAGCATTTT. Protein sequence: CASSPPRSGNSNQPQHF. The rearrangement uses TRBV2 and TRBJ1-5, with D tentatively TRBD1 (5 bases). The length of the CDR3 is 17 residues. V lost 6 bases and J lost 0, with 18 bases in between. In germline, CDR1 is SNHLY, CDR2 FYNNEI.

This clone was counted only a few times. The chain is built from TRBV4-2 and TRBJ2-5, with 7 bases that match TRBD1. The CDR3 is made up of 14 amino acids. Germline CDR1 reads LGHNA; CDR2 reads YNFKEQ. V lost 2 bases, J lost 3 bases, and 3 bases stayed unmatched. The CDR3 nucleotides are TGTGCCAGCAGCCAACCCGGGACAGAAGAGACCCAGTACTTC. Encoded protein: CASSQPGTEETQYF.

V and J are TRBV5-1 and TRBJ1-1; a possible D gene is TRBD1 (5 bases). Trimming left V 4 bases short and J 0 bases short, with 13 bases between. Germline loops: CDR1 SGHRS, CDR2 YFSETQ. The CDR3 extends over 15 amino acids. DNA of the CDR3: TGCGCCAGCAGCCTTCAGGGATCCATGAACACTGAAGCTTTCTTT. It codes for CASSLQGSMNTEAFF.

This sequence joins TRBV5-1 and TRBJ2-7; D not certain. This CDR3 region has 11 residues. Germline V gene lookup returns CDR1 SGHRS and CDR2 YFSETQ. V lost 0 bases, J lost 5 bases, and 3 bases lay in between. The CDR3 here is CASSLGDEQYF. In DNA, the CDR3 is TGCGCCAGCAGCTTGGGTGACGAGCAGTACTTC.

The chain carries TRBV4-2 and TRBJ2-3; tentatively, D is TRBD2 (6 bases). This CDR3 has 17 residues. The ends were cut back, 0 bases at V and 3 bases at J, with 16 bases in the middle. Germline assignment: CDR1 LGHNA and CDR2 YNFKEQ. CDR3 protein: CASSQDSNSAGTDTQYF. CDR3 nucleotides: TGTGCCAGCAGCCAAGATTCGAACAGTGCGGGGACAGATACGCAGTATTTT.

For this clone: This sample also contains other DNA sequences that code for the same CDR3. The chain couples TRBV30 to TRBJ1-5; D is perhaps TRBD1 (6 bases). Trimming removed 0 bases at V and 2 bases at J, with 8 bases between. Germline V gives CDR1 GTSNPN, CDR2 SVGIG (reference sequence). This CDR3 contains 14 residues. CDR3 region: CAWSVSGGNQPQHF. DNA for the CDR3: TGTGCCTGGAGTGTGTCAGGGGGCAATCAGCCCCAGCATTTT.

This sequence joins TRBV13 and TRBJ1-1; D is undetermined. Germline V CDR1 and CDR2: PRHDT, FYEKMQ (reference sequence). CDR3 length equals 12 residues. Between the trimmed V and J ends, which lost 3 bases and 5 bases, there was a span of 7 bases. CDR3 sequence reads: CASSFGGTEAFF. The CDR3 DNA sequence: TGTGCCAGCAGCTTCGGAGGAACTGAAGCTTTCTTT.

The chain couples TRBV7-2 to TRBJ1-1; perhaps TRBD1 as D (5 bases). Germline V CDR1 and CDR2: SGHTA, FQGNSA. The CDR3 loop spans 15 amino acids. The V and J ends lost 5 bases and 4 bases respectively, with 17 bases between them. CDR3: CASSPGTAAGTEAFF. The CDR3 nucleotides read TGTGCCAGCAGCCCAGGGACTGCTGCGGGCACTGAAGCTTTCTTT.

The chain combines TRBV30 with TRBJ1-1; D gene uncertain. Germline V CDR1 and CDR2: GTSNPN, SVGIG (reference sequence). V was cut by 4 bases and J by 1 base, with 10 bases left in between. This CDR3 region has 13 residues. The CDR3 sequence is CAWIGQPNTEAFF. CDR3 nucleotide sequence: TGTGCCTGGATAGGGCAGCCGAACACTGAAGCTTTCTTT. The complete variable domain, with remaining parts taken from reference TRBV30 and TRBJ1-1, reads SQTIHQWPATLVQPVGSPLSLECTVEGTSNPNLYWYRQAAGRGLQLLFYSVGIGQISSEVPQNLSASRPQDRQFILSSKKLLLSDSGFYLCAWIGQPNTEAFFGQGTRLTVV.

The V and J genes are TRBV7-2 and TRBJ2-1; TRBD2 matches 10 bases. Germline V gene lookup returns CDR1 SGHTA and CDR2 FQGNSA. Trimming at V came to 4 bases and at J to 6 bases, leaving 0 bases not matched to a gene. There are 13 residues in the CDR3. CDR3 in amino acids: CASSWTSGNEQFF. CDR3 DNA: TGTGCCAGCAGCTGGACTAGCGGCAATGAGCAGTTCTTC.

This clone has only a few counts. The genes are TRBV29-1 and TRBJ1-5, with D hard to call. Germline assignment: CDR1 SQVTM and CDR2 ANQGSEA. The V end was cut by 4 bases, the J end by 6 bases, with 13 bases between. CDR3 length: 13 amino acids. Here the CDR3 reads CSVVIVVGQPQHF. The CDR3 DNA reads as TGCAGCGTTGTTATCGTGGTCGGTCAGCCCCAGCATTTT.

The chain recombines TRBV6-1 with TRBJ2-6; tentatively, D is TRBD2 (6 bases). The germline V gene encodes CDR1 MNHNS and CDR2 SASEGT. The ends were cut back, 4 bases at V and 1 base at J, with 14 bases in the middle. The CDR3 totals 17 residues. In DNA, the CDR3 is TGTGCCAGCAGTGGGCGGGACGGCTTATCTGGGGCCAACGTCCTGACTTTC. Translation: CASSGRDGLSGANVLTF.

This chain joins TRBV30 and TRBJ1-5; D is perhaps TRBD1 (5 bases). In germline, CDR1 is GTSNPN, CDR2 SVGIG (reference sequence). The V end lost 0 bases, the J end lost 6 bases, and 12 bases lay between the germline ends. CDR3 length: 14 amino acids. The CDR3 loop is CAWSVPAGSQPQHF. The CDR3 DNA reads TGTGCCTGGAGTGTACCGGCAGGGAGTCAGCCCCAGCATTTT.

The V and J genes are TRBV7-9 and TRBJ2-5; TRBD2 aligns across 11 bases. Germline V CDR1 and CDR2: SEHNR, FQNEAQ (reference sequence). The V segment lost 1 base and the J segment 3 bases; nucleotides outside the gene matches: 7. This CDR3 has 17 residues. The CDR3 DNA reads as TGTGCCAGCAGCTTAGGCGGCGGGACTAGCGGTAAAGAGACCCAGTACTTC. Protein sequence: CASSLGGGTSGKETQYF.